This T cell receptor beta chain was profiled in a study of human T cells and chemical hapten exposure. Study-level findings and limits: No shift was seen in TCRs above 1 in 1000 frequency with DPC sensitization.

This clonotype came up a few times. The antigen remains unidentified. Time point meaning: patch test 3, about 24 weeks after DPC sensitization. Sample treatment: therapeutic diphenylcyclopropenone sensitization with weekly scalp DPC. Donation of samples came from alopecia patients who were 18 to 70 years old and suitable for DPC. TCRdb recomputed calls from the RACE reads with MiXCR, one row per CDR3 protein. The sample yields roughly 89,000 distinct CDR3 sequences, about 11% seen once. Source: whole blood, taken in connection with sensitization to the hapten diphenylcyclopropenone (DPC). The origin of this receptor is a woman in her twenties or thirties with alopecia areata. Some clones in this sample may be carry-over from other donors' samples.

CDR3 in amino acids: CASSPSTRKGGLETQYF. The CDR3 nucleotides are TGTGCCAGCAGCCCCTCCACCCGCAAAGGGGGTTTGGAGACCCAGTACTTC. The V call is TRBV4-2, the J call TRBJ2-5; a weak D match, TRBD1 (6 bases). V was trimmed by 4 bases and J by 5 bases, leaving 23 bases between them. Per the germline V gene, CDR1 is LGHNA and CDR2 is YNFKEQ. The CDR3 totals 17 residues.